The present TCR beta chain was sequenced within a study of T cells in Graves' hyperthyroidism and ophthalmopathy. This clonotype was detected ten times or more. Its antigen is undetermined. Broader study findings: Most clonotypes expanded in thyroid above 0.001 were likewise present in blood.

This CDR3 comprises 13 residues. The germline V gene encodes CDR1 MGHDK and CDR2 SYGVNS. V gave up 2 bases and J gave up 5 bases, with 10 bases separating them. TCR beta CDR3 regions were amplified from RNA transcripts. HTBI primers were used for first-round RT-PCR of the TCR CDR3. TCRdb re-called the multiplex PCR reads through MiXCR, storing one row per CDR3 protein. The sample has 500,000 to 550,000 distinct CDR3 sequences, 20% to 25% seen once. An absence of ophthalmopathy progression within 18 months meant stable Graves' hyperthyroidism. On the basis of clinical symptoms, serum thyroxine and TRAb, thyroid ultrasound and orbital computed tomography, diagnoses were made. The authors took PBMCs from over 8.5 ml fresh peripheral blood.

V gene TRBV25-1 combines with J gene TRBJ2-7, with D possibly TRBD1 on 7 matching bases. The sample consisted of blood. The source of this sequence is a man between 18 and 35 years old with Graves' hyperthyroidism. The CDR3 region is CASSEGGGDEQYF. CDR3 DNA sequence: TGTGCCAGCAGTGAAGGAGGGGGCGACGAGCAGTACTTC.